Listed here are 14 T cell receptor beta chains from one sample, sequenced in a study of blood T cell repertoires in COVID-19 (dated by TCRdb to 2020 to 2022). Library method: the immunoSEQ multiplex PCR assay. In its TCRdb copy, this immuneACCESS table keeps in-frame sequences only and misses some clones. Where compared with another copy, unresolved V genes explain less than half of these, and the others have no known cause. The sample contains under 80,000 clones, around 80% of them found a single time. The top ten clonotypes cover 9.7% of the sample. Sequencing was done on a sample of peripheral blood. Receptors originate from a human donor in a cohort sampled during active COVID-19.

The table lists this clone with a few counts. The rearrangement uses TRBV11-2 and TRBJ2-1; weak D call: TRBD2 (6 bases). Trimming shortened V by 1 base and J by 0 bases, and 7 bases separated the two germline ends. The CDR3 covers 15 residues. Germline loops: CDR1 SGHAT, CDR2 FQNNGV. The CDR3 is CASSLVEGSYNEQFF. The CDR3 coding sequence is TGTGCCAGCAGCTTAGTGGAGGGCTCCTACAATGAGCAGTTCTTC.

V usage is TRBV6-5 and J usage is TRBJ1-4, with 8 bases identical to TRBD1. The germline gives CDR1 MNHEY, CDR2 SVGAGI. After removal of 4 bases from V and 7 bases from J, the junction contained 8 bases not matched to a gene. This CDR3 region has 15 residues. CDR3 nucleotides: TGTGCCAGCAGTTCCCTCAGGGGGCGCACTGAAAAACTGTTTTTT. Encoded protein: CASSSLRGRTEKLFF.

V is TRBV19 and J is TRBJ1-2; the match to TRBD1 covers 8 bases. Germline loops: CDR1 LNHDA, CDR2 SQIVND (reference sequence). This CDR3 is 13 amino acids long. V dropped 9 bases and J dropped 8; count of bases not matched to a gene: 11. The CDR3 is CASSTGGARGYTF. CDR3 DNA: TGTGCCAGCTCTACAGGGGGGGCGCGGGGCTACACCTTC.

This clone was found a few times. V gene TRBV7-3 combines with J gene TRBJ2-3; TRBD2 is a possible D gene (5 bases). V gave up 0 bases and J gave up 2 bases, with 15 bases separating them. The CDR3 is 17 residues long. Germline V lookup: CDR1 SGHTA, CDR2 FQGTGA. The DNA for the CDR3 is TGTGCCAGCAGCTTAACTGCTTTAGGGAGTACCACAGATACGCAGTATTTT. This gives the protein CASSLTALGSTTDTQYF.

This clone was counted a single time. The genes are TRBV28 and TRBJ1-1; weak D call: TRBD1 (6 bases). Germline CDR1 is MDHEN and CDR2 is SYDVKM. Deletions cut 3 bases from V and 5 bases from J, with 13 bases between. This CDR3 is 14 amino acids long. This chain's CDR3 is CASSLGAPLTEAFF. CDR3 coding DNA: TGTGCCAGCAGTTTGGGGGCCCCGTTGACTGAAGCTTTCTTT.

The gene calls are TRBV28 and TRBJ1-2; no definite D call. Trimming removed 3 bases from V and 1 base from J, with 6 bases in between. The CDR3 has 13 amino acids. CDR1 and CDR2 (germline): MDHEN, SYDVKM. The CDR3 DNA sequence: TGTGCCAGCAGTTTCCGGGATAACTATGGCTACACCTTC. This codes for CASSFRDNYGYTF.

The CDR3 loop is CAISEGANYGYTF. The CDR3 DNA sequence: TGTGCCATCAGCGAGGGGGCGAACTATGGCTACACCTTC. This sequence joins TRBV10-3 and TRBJ1-2; 7 nucleotides agree with TRBD1. J lost 2 bases, V lost 6 bases, and 3 bases had no gene match. CDR3 length: 13 residues. Germline CDR1 ENHRY, CDR2 SYGVKD.

The CDR3 DNA is TGTGCCAGCACCTCAGCGGGTTCTGGCACAGATACGCAGTATTTT. It codes for CASTSAGSGTDTQYF. The J gene is TRBJ2-3, the V gene TRBV6-5; D perhaps matches TRBD2 (6 bases). CDR3 size: 15 residues. Per germline, CDR1 MNHEY and CDR2 SVGAGI. V was trimmed by 7 bases and J by 1 base, leaving 15 bases between them.

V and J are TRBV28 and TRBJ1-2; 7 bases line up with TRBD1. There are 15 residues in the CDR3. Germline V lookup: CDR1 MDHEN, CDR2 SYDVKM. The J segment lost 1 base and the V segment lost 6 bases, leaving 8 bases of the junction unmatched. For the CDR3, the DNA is TGTGCCAGCAGCGGGGCAGGGGGAGGTAACTATGGCTACACCTTC. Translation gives CASSGAGGGNYGYTF.

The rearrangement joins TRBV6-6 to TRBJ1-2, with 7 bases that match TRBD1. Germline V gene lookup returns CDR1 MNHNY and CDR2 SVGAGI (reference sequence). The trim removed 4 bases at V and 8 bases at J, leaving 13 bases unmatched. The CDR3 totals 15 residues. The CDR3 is CASSSPFFQGEGYTF. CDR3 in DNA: TGTGCCAGCAGTTCCCCATTTTTTCAGGGGGAAGGCTACACCTTC.

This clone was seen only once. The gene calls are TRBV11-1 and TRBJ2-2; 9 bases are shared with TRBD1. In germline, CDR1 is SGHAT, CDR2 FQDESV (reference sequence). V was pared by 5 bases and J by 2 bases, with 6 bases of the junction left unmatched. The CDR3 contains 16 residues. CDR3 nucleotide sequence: TGTGCCAGCAGCCACCGGGACAGGGCAAACACCGGGGAGCTGTTTTTT. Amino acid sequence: CASSHRDRANTGELFF.

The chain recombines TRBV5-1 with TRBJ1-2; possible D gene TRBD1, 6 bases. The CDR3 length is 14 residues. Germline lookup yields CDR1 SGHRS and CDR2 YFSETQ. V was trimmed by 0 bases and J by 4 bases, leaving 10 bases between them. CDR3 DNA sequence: TGCGCCAGCAGCTTGGACAGGGCATCCTATGGCTACACCTTC. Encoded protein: CASSLDRASYGYTF.

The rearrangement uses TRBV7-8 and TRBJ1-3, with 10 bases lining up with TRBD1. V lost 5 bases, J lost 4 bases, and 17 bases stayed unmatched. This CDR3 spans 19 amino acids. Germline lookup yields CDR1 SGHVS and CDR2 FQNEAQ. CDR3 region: CASSQSGTGDKRRGNTIYF. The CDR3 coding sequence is TGTGCCAGCAGCCAGTCCGGGACAGGGGATAAGAGGCGGGGAAACACCATATATTTT.

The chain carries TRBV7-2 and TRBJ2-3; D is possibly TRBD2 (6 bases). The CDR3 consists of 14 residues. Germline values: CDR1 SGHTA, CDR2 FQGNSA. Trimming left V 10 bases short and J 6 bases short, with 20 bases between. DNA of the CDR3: TGTGCCAACCAGAGACCGGGAGCGTCGGATACGCAGTATTTT. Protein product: CANQRPGASDTQYF.